This T cell receptor (beta chain) appears in the sequencing data of a study of OX40 agonist ivuxolimab in advanced cancers. Exclusion of a patient followed from autoimmune disease history or systemic immunosuppression. The CDR3 sequence is 13 residues long. Germline assignment: CDR1 LNHNV and CDR2 YYDKDF (reference sequence). Trimming stripped 1 base from V and 1 base from J, with 4 bases between. Sequencing was performed with immunoSEQ multiplex PCR; in TCRdb, only in-frame clones are kept and a portion is missing. The sample lists over 45,000 clones, 60% to 80% seen once, with roughly 4.6% in the top ten.

The sequence came from an adult with an advanced solid tumor such as melanoma, head and neck, liver or kidney cancer. J is TRBJ1-1 and V is TRBV15; D is uncertain. The specimen was CD4+ or CD8+ T cells sorted from blood, collected in a trial of the OX40 agonist ivuxolimab. The CDR3 region has the DNA TGTGCCACCAGCAGAGTTCAGAACACTGAAGCTTTCTTT. It translates to CATSRVQNTEAFF.